This is a list of T cell receptor beta chains from one sample in a study of shared clonotypes between healthy human individuals. The data were produced by immunoSEQ multiplex PCR, yet TCRdb's version contains in-frame clones alone and is incomplete. The table has approximately 1,000,000 clones, approximately 77% seen once. Sequences were obtained from memory CD4+ T cells from PBMCs. The receptors originated from a man aged 18 to 30 in good health. Some clones in this sample may be carry-over from other donors' samples. CDR3s include the opening cysteine and the closing phenylalanine or tryptophan. Each record gives: D gene, clone size, V gene, J gene, CDR3 DNA, CDR3 protein. The D gene is left open where the match is weak. Clone size is shown for a subset of rows, as once, few, many or a class of expanded clone.

TRBD1	-	TRBV5-1	TRBJ1-4	TGCGCCAGCAGCAGGACGGCGACAGGGGATAATGAAAAACTGTTTTTT	CASSRTATGDNEKLFF
-	-	TRBV27	TRBJ1-2	TGTGCCAGCAGCCCGACAGTGGGGTATGGCTACACCTTC	CASSPTVGYGYTF
TRBD1	-	TRBV19	TRBJ2-4	TGTGCCAGTAGTACCTACCGGGACAGGGGTAACATTCAGTACTTC	CASSTYRDRGNIQYF
-	-	TRBV6-6	TRBJ2-7	TGTGCCAGCAGTTACCAAGGCTACGAGCAGTACTTC	CASSYQGYEQYF
-	few	TRBV18	TRBJ2-1	TGTGCCAGCTCACCAGGGACGGCAAACAATGAGCAGTTCTTC	CASSPGTANNEQFF
-	-	TRBV28	TRBJ2-7	TGTGCCAGCAGTCTACGGTACGAGCAGTACTTC	CASSLRYEQYF
-	-	TRBV5-1	TRBJ1-2	TGCGCCAGCAGCTCCCGCACCTCCGCAGGCTCCTATGGCTACACCTTC	CASSSRTSAGSYGYTF
-	-	TRBV5-1	TRBJ2-5	TGCGCCAGCAGCTTATCGGCCCAAGAGACCCAGTACTTC	CASSLSAQETQYF
-	-	TRBV18	TRBJ1-2	TGTGCCAGCTCACCAGTCTGGCAGGGCTCCATTTATGGCTACACCTTC	CASSPVWQGSIYGYTF
-	-	TRBV7-9	TRBJ2-5	TGTGCCAGCAGCTTCCTTGGAGGATTCCAAGAGACCCAGTACTTC	CASSFLGGFQETQYF
-	once	TRBV18	TRBJ1-1	TGTGCCAGCTCACCCCAGGGTTCTAAAGCTTTCTTT	CASSPQGSKAFF
-	-	TRBV7-9	TRBJ1-1	TGTGCCAGCAGCTTCCAGAACACTGAAGCTTTCTTT	CASSFQNTEAFF
-	-	TRBV2	TRBJ2-3	TGTGCCAGCAAAAGCGCAGATACGCAGTATTTT	CASKSADTQYF
TRBD1	few	TRBV7-2	TRBJ1-2	TGTGCCAGCAGCCAAGGTAGCGGGACAGGCGGTGGGTACACCTTC	CASSQGSGTGGGYTF
TRBD2	once	TRBV28	TRBJ2-1	TGTGCCAGCACTGGACTAGCCTCCTACCATGAGCAGTTCTTC	CASTGLASYHEQFF
-	-	TRBV28	TRBJ1-5	TGTGCCAGCAGTCAAACGAGGAATCAGCCCCAGCATTTT	CASSQTRNQPQHF
-	-	TRBV4-3	TRBJ2-5	TGCGCCAGCAGCCAAGATGGGGACTTCCAAGAGACCCAGTACTTC	CASSQDGDFQETQYF
TRBD2	-	TRBV7-2	TRBJ2-3	TGTGCCAGCAGCCCAGTAGCGGGAGGCTATGGAGATACGCAGTATTTT	CASSPVAGGYGDTQYF
-	-	TRBV4-3	TRBJ2-3	TGCGCCAGCAGCCAAGATCGGAGGCAGAGCACAGATACGCAGTATTTT	CASSQDRRQSTDTQYF
-	-	TRBV5-1	TRBJ2-3	TGCGCCAGCAGCGCGTCCGGGACGGCTAGCACAGATACGCAGTATTTT	CASSASGTASTDTQYF
TRBD1	once	TRBV5-1	TRBJ1-5	TGCGCCAGCAGCTTGGGGGACAGGTTCAATCAGCCCCAGCATTTT	CASSLGDRFNQPQHF
TRBD1	-	TRBV9	TRBJ2-2	TGTGCCAGCAGCCCCCGGACAGGGGGCCCTTCCGGGGAGCTGTTTTTT	CASSPRTGGPSGELFF
-	-	TRBV27	TRBJ2-1	TGTGCCAGCAGTTTTTCGGGATCCTCCTACAATGAGCAGTTCTTC	CASSFSGSSYNEQFF
-	-	TRBV2	TRBJ1-4	TGTGCCAGCAGTGGTCGAGGGGGGGCTGTTGAAAAACTGTTTTTT	CASSGRGGAVEKLFF
-	-	TRBV5-4	TRBJ2-7	TGTGCCAGCAGTCAACCGGGACCCTTCTACGAGCAGTACTTC	CASSQPGPFYEQYF
-	-	TRBV27	TRBJ2-7	TGTGCCAGCAGTCCCACAGGGTTAGGGGTCTACGAGCAGTACTTC	CASSPTGLGVYEQYF
-	few	TRBV28	TRBJ1-2	TGTGCCAGCAGGAACTTGGGGGGGCTCGGCTACACCTTC	CASRNLGGLGYTF
TRBD1	-	TRBV7-7	TRBJ2-1	TGTGCTAGCAGCCCAGGGGGCAATGAGCAGTTCTTC	CASSPGGNEQFF
-	few	TRBV4-1	TRBJ2-3	TGCGCCAGCAGCCAAGATGGGACCAACACAGATACGCAGTATTTT	CASSQDGTNTDTQYF
-	-	TRBV11-2	TRBJ2-3	TGTGCCAGCAGCTTAGATCCCTCAGATACGCAGTATTTT	CASSLDPSDTQYF
-	-	TRBV28	TRBJ2-3	TGTGCCAGCAGCACTCCTGGGGGCACAGATACGCAGTATTTT	CASSTPGGTDTQYF
TRBD2	-	TRBV5-1	TRBJ2-7	TGCGCCAGCAGTGGAGCGGGAGGGTCTACATACGAGCAGTACTTC	CASSGAGGSTYEQYF
TRBD1	-	TRBV27	TRBJ2-7	TGTGCCAGCAGTTTCCAAAGGGGGCCCTACGAGCAGTACTTC	CASSFQRGPYEQYF
-	-	TRBV7-2	TRBJ2-3	TGTGCCAGCAGCTTAGTCAGGGGGGGCGTAGATACGCAGTATTTT	CASSLVRGGVDTQYF
-	-	TRBV30	TRBJ1-4	TGTGCCTGGGGACTCCGGACGGTTTCAACTAATGAAAAACTGTTTTTT	CAWGLRTVSTNEKLFF
-	-	TRBV5-1	TRBJ1-2	TGCGCCAGCAGCCTCATAACAGGATCCTATGGCTACACCTTC	CASSLITGSYGYTF
-	-	TRBV21-1	TRBJ2-2	TGTGCCAGCAGTCCCGAGCAGCTAGCGGACACATGGAACACCGGGGAGCTGTTTTTT	CASSPEQLADTWNTGELFF
TRBD1	-	TRBV28	TRBJ1-4	TGTGCCAGCAGCCTACTAGACGGGACAGGTGAAAAACTGTTTTTT	CASSLLDGTGEKLFF
-	-	TRBV11-2	TRBJ2-2	TGTGCCAGCAGCTTGAGGCGGTCGGGCCGAGCCACCGGGGAGCTGTTTTTT	CASSLRRSGRATGELFF
-	once	TRBV5-1	TRBJ1-4	TGCGCCAGCAGCTTGGACGGGTCCCATGAAAAACTGTTTTTT	CASSLDGSHEKLFF
TRBD2	-	TRBV5-1	TRBJ2-2	TGCGCCAGCAGCTTGCTGGCGGGAGGGCGTCCCGGGGAGCTGTTTTTT	CASSLLAGGRPGELFF
-	-	TRBV7-2	TRBJ2-1	TGTGCCAGCAGCGCAGCAGGGTCCTACAATGAGCAGTTCTTC	CASSAAGSYNEQFF
-	once	TRBV9	TRBJ2-1	TGTGCCAGCAGCAGCGGGTTGGGAGTGTCCTACAATGAGCAGTTCTTC	CASSSGLGVSYNEQFF
TRBD1	-	TRBV18	TRBJ2-1	TGTGCCAGCTCACCAGGACAGGGGAATGAGCAGTTCTTC	CASSPGQGNEQFF
-	-	TRBV30	TRBJ1-1	TGTGCCTGGAGTATCGGACAGCTGAACACTGAAGCTTTCTTT	CAWSIGQLNTEAFF
-	-	TRBV5-6	TRBJ1-2	TGTGCCAGCAGCGCGCGGACTGCTAACTATGGCTACACCTTC	CASSARTANYGYTF
-	-	TRBV6-1	TRBJ2-2	TGTGCCAGCCGGTTTACCTTGGGTCCCGGGGAGCTGTTTTTT	CASRFTLGPGELFF
TRBD2	-	TRBV7-8	TRBJ2-1	TGTGCCAGCAGCGACTTCCGGGACTATGCCCGTGAGCAGTTCTTC	CASSDFRDYAREQFF
TRBD2	-	TRBV5-1	TRBJ2-3	TGCGCCAGCAGCTCGGGGACTAGCGGTTACACAGATACGCAGTATTTT	CASSSGTSGYTDTQYF
-	once	TRBV28	TRBJ1-5	TGTGCCAGCAGTTTAGGTGCGGGGAGGGGTAGGCAGCCCCAGCATTTT	CASSLGAGRGRQPQHF
TRBD2	many	TRBV7-2	TRBJ2-7	TGTGCCAGCAGTAGGGTTGGGACTATGGACTACGAGCAGTACTTC	CASSRVGTMDYEQYF
-	-	TRBV5-1	TRBJ2-4	TGCGCCAGCAGCTTGGAGGCGGGGACGATTCAGTACTTC	CASSLEAGTIQYF
-	once	TRBV6-5	TRBJ2-7	TGTGCCAGCAGTTACTCATCAAGGAGCTCCTACGAGCAGTACTTC	CASSYSSRSSYEQYF
-	many	TRBV19	TRBJ2-7	TGTGCCAGTAGTATCAGGCACAGTTACGAGCAGTACTTC	CASSIRHSYEQYF
-	-	TRBV30	TRBJ1-3	TGTGCCTGGGGCCGCCCGTATCAGGGGTCTGGAAACACCATATATTTT	CAWGRPYQGSGNTIYF
TRBD1	few	TRBV9	TRBJ2-7	TGTGCCAGCAGCGTAGCCGGACAGGAGACCTACGAGCAGTACTTC	CASSVAGQETYEQYF
-	few	TRBV7-2	TRBJ1-1	TGTGCCAGCAGCGGCCGGACCACTGAAGCTTTCTTT	CASSGRTTEAFF
TRBD1	-	TRBV9	TRBJ2-7	TGTGCCAGCAGCGGAGTGGTGGGGACAGGAGTCTACGAGCAGTACTTC	CASSGVVGTGVYEQYF